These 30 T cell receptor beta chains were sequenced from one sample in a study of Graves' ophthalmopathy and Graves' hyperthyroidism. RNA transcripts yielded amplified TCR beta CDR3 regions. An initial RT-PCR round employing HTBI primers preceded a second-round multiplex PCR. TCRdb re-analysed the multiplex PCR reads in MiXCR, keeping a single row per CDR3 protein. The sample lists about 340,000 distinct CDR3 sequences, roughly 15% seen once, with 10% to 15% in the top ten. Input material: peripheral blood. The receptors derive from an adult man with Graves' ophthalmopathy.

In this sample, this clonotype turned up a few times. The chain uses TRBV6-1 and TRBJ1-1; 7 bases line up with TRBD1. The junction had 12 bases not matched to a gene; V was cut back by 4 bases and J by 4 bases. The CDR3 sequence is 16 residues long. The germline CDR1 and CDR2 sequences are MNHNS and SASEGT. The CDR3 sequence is CASSAQGKGLSTEAFF. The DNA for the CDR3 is TGTGCCAGCAGTGCACAGGGGAAGGGTTTGAGCACTGAAGCTTTCTTT.

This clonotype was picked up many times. For the CDR3, the DNA is TGTGCCAGCAGTCGTCTGATGGGCAGGGGGTACGCGGGGGCCAACGTCCTGACTTTC. Its protein is CASSRLMGRGYAGANVLTF. The chain recombines TRBV6-4 with TRBJ2-6; 7 nucleotides align to TRBD1. The CDR3 has 19 residues. Germline-derived CDR1 and CDR2 are MRHNA and SNTAGT. Losses at the gene ends were 5 bases for V and 4 bases for J; bases not matched to a gene: 17.

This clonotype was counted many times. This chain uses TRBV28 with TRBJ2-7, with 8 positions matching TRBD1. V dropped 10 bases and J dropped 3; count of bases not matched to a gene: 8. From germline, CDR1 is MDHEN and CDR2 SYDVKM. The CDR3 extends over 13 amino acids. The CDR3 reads CATKGQENYEQYF. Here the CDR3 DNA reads TGTGCCACCAAGGGACAGGAAAACTACGAGCAGTACTTC.

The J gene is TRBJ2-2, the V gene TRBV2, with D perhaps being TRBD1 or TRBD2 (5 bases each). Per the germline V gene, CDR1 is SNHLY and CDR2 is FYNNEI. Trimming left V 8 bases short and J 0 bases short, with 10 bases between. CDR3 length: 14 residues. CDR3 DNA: TGTGCCAGCGGGGGAAGGGCGAACACCGGGGAGCTGTTTTTT. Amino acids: CASGGRANTGELFF.

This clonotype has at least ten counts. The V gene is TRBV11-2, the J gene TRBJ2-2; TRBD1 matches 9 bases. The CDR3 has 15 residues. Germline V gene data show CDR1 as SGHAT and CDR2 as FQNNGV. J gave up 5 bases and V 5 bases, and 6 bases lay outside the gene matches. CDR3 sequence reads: CASSPGQGWTGELFF. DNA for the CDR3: TGTGCCAGCAGCCCCGGACAGGGGTGGACCGGGGAGCTGTTTTTT.

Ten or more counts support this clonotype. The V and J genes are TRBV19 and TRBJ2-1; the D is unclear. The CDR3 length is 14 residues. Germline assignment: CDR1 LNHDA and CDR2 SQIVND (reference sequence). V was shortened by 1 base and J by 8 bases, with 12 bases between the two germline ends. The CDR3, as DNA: TGTGCCAGTAGTATAGGGCCAGCGTCGTATGAGCAGTTCTTC. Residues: CASSIGPASYEQFF.

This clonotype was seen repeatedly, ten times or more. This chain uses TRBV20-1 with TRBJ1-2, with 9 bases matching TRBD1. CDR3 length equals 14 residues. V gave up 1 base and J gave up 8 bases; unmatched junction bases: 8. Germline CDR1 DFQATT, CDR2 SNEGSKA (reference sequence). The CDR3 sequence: CSARGTGVIGGYTF. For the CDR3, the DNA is TGCAGTGCTAGAGGGACAGGGGTCATAGGGGGCTACACCTTC.

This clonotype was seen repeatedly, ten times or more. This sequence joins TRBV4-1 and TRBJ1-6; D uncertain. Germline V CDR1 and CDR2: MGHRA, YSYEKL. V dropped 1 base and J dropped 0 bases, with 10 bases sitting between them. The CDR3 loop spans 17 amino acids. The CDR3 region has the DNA TGCGCCAGCAGCCAAGCCACATTGGCCTCCTATAATTCACCCCTCCACTTT. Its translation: CASSQATLASYNSPLHF.

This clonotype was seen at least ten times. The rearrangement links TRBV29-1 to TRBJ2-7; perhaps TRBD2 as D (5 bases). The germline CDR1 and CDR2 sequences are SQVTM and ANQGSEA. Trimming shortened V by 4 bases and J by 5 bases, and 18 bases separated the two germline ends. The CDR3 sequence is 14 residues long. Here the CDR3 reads CSVVVPGSSNEQYF. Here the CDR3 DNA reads TGCAGCGTTGTTGTCCCGGGGTCATCGAACGAGCAGTACTTC.

This CDR3 is CASRPLAGGETQYF. Written as DNA, the CDR3 is TGTGCCAGCAGGCCACTAGCGGGCGGAGAGACCCAGTACTTC. The chain employs TRBV6-1 and TRBJ2-5, with 9 bases lining up with TRBD2. The germline gives CDR1 MNHNS, CDR2 SASEGT. Trimming removed 6 bases from V and 4 bases from J; junction bases left unmatched: 6. The CDR3 has 14 amino acids.

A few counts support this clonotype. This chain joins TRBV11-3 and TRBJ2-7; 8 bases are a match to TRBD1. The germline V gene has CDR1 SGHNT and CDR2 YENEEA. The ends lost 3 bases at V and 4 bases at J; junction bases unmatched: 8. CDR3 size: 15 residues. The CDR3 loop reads CASSFGQGETYEQYF. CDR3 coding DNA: TGTGCCAGCAGCTTTGGACAGGGCGAAACTTACGAGCAGTACTTC.

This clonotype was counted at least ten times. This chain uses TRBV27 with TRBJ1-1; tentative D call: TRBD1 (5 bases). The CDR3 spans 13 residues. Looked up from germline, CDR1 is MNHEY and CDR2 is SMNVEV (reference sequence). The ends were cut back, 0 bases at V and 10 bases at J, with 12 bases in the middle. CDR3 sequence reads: CASSLSLGGVAFF. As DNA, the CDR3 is TGTGCCAGCAGTTTATCGTTGGGGGGGGTAGCTTTCTTT.

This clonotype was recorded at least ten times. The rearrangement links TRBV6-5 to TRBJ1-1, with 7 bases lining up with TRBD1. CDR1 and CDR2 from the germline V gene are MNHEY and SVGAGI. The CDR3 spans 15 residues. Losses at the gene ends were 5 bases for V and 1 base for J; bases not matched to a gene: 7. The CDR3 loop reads CASSNKGQQNTEAFF. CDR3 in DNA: TGTGCCAGCAGTAACAAGGGACAGCAGAACACTGAAGCTTTCTTT.

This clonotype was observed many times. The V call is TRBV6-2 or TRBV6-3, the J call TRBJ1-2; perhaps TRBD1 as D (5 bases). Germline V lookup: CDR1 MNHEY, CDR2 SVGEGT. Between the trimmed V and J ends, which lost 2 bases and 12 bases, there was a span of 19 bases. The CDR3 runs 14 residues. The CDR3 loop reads CASSYSGRAAFNTF. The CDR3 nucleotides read TGTGCCAGCAGTTACAGTGGCAGGGCGGCTTTCAACACCTTC.

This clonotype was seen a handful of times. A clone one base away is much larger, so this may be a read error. The chain's CDR3 is CASSLQPLRGEADF. The CDR3 DNA reads as TGTGCCAGCAGCTTACAACCACTCCGCGGGGAAGCGGATTTC. The chain has TRBV7-9 and TRBJ2-7, with D perhaps matching TRBD2 (6 bases). The germline CDR1 and CDR2 sequences are SEHNR and FQNEAQ (reference sequence). This CDR3 spans 14 amino acids.

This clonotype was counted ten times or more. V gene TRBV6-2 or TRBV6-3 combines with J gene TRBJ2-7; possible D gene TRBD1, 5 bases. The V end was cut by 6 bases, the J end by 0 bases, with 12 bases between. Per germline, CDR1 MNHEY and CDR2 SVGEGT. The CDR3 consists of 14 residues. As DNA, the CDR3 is TGTGCCAGCAGAAGGACACGAGACTCCTACGAGCAGTACTTC. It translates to CASRRTRDSYEQYF.

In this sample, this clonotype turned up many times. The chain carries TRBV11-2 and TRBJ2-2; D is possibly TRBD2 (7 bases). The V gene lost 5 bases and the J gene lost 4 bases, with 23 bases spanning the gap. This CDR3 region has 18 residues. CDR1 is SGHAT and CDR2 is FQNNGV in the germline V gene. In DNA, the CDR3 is TGTGCCAGCAGCCGAGGGGGGGGGGACGGCACGTTCACCGGGGAGCTGTTTTTT. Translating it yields CASSRGGGDGTFTGELFF.

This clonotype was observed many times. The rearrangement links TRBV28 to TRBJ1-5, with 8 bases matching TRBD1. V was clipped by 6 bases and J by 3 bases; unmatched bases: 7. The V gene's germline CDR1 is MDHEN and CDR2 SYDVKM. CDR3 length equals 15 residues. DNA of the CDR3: TGTGCCAGCAGGAAGACAGGGGAGTTCAATCAGCCCCAGCATTTT. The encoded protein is CASRKTGEFNQPQHF.

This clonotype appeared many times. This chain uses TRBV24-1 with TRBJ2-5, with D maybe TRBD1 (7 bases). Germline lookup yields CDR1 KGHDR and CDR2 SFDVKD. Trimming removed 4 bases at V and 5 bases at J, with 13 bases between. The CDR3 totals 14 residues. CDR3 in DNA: TGTGCCACCAGTGACCGGACAGGAGGGGAGACCCAGTACTTC. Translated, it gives CATSDRTGGETQYF.

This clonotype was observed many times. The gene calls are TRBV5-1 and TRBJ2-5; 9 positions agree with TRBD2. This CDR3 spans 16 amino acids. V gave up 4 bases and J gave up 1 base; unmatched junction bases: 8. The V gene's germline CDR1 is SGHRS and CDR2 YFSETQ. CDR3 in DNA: TGCGCCAGCAGCGGAGCCCTAGCGGGGAGCCAAGAGACCCAGTACTTC. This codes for CASSGALAGSQETQYF.

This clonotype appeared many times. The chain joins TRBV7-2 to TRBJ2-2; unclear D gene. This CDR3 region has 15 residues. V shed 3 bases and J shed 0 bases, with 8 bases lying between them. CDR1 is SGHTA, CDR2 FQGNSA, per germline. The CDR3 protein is CASSFLWSNTGELFF. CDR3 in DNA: TGTGCCAGCAGCTTTCTGTGGTCGAACACCGGGGAGCTGTTTTTT.

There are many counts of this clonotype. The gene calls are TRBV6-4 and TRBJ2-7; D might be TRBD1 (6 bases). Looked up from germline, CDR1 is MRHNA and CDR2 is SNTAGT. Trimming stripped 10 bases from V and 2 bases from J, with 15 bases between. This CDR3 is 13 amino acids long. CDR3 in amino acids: CAKTYRETYEQYF. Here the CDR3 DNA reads TGTGCCAAGACATACAGGGAAACCTACGAGCAGTACTTC.

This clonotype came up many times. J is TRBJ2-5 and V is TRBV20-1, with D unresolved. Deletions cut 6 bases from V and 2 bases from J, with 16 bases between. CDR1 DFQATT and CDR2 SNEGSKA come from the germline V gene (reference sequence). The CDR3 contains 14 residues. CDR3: CSALGGRSQETQYF. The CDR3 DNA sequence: TGCAGTGCCCTAGGTGGTCGTTCTCAAGAGACCCAGTACTTC.

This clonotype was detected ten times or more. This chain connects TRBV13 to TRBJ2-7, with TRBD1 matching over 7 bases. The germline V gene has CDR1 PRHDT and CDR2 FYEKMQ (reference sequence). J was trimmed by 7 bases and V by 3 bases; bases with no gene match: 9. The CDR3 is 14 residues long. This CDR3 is CASSFPGTADEQYF. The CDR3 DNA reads TGTGCCAGCAGCTTCCCTGGGACAGCCGATGAGCAGTACTTC.

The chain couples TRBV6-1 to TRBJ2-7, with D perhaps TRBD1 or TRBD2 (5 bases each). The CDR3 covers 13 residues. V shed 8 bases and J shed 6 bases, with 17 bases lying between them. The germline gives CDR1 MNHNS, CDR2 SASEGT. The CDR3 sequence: CASCPTGAGEQYF. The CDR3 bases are TGTGCCAGCTGCCCTACCGGGGCCGGCGAGCAGTACTTC.

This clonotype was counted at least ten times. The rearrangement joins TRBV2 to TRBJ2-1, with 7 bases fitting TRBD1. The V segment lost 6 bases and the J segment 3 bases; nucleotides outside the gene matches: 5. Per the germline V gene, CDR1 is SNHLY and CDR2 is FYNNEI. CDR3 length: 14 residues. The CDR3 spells CASRPGQFYNEQFF. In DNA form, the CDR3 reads TGTGCCAGCAGACCGGGACAGTTCTACAATGAGCAGTTCTTC.

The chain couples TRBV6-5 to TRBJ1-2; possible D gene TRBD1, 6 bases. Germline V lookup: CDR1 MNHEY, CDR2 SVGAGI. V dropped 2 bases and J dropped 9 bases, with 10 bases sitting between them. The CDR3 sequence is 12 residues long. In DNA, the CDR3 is TGTGCCAGCAGTTACCGGGGGGCGAGCTACACCTTC. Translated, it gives CASSYRGASYTF.

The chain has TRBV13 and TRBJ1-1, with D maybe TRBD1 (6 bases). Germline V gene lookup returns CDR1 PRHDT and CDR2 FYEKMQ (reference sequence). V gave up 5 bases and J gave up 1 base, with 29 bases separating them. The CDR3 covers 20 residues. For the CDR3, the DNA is TGTGCCAGCAGCCAAAGCAATCCCTTTGCAGGGGCGTCGTGGAACACTGAAGCTTTCTTT. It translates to CASSQSNPFAGASWNTEAFF.

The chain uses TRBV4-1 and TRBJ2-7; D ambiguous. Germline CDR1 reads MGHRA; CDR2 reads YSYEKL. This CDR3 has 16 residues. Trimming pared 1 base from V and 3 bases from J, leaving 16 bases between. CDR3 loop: CASSQVAFPNYYEQYF. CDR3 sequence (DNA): TGCGCCAGCAGCCAAGTTGCTTTCCCCAACTACTACGAGCAGTACTTC.

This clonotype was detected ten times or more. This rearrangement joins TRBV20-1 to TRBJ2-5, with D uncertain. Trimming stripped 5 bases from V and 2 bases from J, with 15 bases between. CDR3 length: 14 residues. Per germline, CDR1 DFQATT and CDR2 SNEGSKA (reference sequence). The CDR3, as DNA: TGCAGTGCTTTACTGGCCCTTAAACAAGAGACCCAGTACTTC. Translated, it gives CSALLALKQETQYF.